The 5 T cell receptor beta chains reported below all come from one sample, sequenced in a study of human T cells and chemical hapten exposure. The time point is: patch test 1, 2 weeks after DPC sensitization. Stated treatment: therapeutic diphenylcyclopropenone sensitization with weekly scalp DPC. One entry per CDR3 protein results from TCRdb running MiXCR on the RACE reads. The table records more than 70,000 distinct CDR3 sequences, 12% of them present only once. Sequencing used whole blood, obtained in connection with sensitization to the hapten diphenylcyclopropenone (DPC). The receptors originated from a woman aged 55-69 years with alopecia areata. Some clones in this sample may be carry-over from other donors' samples.

This clonotype came up many times. The V gene is TRBV10-2, the J gene TRBJ2-2; possibly TRBD1 or TRBD2 for D (5 bases each). The CDR3 length is 17 residues. Germline V lookup: CDR1 WSHSY, CDR2 SAAADI. Trimming took 6 bases from V and 1 from J, leaving 18 bases between them. CDR3 loop: CASRPVPGRQNTGELFF. The CDR3 region has the DNA TGCGCCAGCAGACCCGTCCCGGGGCGACAGAACACCGGGGAGCTGTTTTTT.

The table lists this clonotype with many counts. The rearrangement uses TRBV11-2 and TRBJ1-2; D uncertain. Germline V gene lookup returns CDR1 SGHAT and CDR2 FQNNGV. The CDR3 length is 16 residues. The V end lost 2 bases, the J end lost 0 bases, and 13 bases lay between the germline ends. The CDR3 DNA reads TGTGCCAGCAGCTTACATTCCGGGCCTACTAACTATGGCTACACCTTC. Translating it yields CASSLHSGPTNYGYTF.

The CDR3 sequence is CASSRGTSGGPAKNIQYF. As DNA, the CDR3 is TGTGCCAGTAGTAGAGGGACTAGCGGGGGCCCAGCCAAAAACATTCAGTACTTC. The rearrangement links TRBV19 to TRBJ2-4, with 14 bases aligning to TRBD2. J was trimmed by 0 bases and V by 4 bases; bases with no gene match: 5. Germline V gives CDR1 LNHDA, CDR2 SQIVND (reference sequence). This CDR3 has 18 amino acids.

Ten or more counts support this clonotype. CDR3 DNA sequence: TGTGCCAGCAGCTTAGAACCCGGGCGGGGAGATACGCAGTATTTT. It is translated as CASSLEPGRGDTQYF. V and J are TRBV11-2 and TRBJ2-3; tentative D call: TRBD2 (6 bases). This CDR3 has 15 amino acids. V lost 0 bases and J lost 5, with 12 bases in between. Looked up from germline, CDR1 is SGHAT and CDR2 is FQNNGV.

This clonotype was counted only a few times. J is TRBJ2-7 and V is TRBV5-6, with TRBD1 identical over 11 bases. Looked up from germline, CDR1 is SGHDT and CDR2 is YYEEEE. This CDR3 region has 15 residues. Trimming at V came to 4 bases and at J to 4 bases, leaving 7 bases not matched to a gene. Here the CDR3 reads CASSAAGQGDYEQYF. Here the CDR3 DNA reads TGTGCCAGCAGCGCGGCGGGACAGGGGGATTACGAGCAGTACTTC.